The 12 T cell receptor beta chains given below trace back to one sample, sequenced in a study of beta chain features in type 1 diabetes. Study-level findings and limits: Patients with Type 1 diabetes showed moderately but significantly shorter TCRB CDR3s in all four CD4+ subsets.

Antigen specificity for these receptors is unknown. Reverse transcription of all isolated RNA meant that expressed TCRB transcripts were sequenced. TCRdb keeps only in-frame clones here, not all; method: immunoSEQ multiplex PCR. In the table there are 250,000 to 350,000 clones, 13% to 15% of which are singletons. What was sequenced was naive CD4+ T cells from blood. All receptors derive from a man younger than 45 with type 1 diabetes.

The chain employs TRBV15 and TRBJ2-5, with 10 bases aligning to TRBD2. This CDR3 has 16 amino acids. V shed 2 bases and J 4 bases; nucleotides not matched to a gene: 7. The germline gives CDR1 LNHNV, CDR2 YYDKDF (reference sequence). In DNA form, the CDR3 reads TGTGCCACCAGCAGACAACTAGCGGGGTCAGGAGAGACCCAGTACTTC. Amino acids: CATSRQLAGSGETQYF.

This clone was recorded a few times. This chain connects TRBV5-1 to TRBJ2-1; 9 bases align to TRBD2. Germline lookup yields CDR1 SGHRS and CDR2 YFSETQ. V lost 0 bases and J lost 13; bases outside the gene matches: 5. The CDR3 runs to 13 residues. The chain's CDR3 is CASSLGLAGYQFF. Here the CDR3 DNA reads TGCGCCAGCAGCTTGGGGCTAGCGGGATACCAGTTCTTC.

V usage is TRBV10-3 and J usage is TRBJ2-2; TRBD1 agrees at 12 bases. V lost 8 bases, J lost 6 bases, and 10 bases stayed unmatched. Looked up from germline, CDR1 is ENHRY and CDR2 is SYGVKD. This CDR3 has 16 amino acids. The DNA for the CDR3 is TGTGCCATCCCGGGACAGGGGGCCAACTTGTCCGGGGAGCTGTTTTTT. Amino acid sequence: CAIPGQGANLSGELFF.

A few counts support this clone. The chain uses TRBV28 and TRBJ2-1, with D unresolved. CDR3 size: 13 residues. Germline CDR1 MDHEN, CDR2 SYDVKM. Trimming cost V 6 bases and J 5 bases, with 11 bases left between them. In DNA, the CDR3 is TGTGCCAGCAGCCCCCCCCAGAACAATGAGCAGTTCTTC. Protein product: CASSPPQNNEQFF.

The chain is built from TRBV5-4 and TRBJ2-5; a weak D match, TRBD2 (5 bases). Deletions cut 5 bases from V and 2 bases from J, with 10 bases between. The CDR3 is 13 residues long. CDR1 and CDR2 (germline): SGHNT, YYREEE (reference sequence). In DNA form, the CDR3 reads TGTGCCAGCAGGAGCGGTTATCAAGAGACCCAGTACTTC. Its translation: CASRSGYQETQYF.

The J gene is TRBJ2-5, the V gene TRBV5-1; 11 bases are shared with TRBD2. The CDR3 contains 16 residues. Germline CDR1 and CDR2: SGHRS and YFSETQ. V lost 4 bases and J lost 2; bases outside the gene matches: 7. This CDR3 reads CASSRTSGFAQETQYF. The CDR3 bases are TGCGCCAGCAGCAGGACTAGCGGGTTCGCGCAAGAGACCCAGTACTTC.

The chain joins TRBV5-1 to TRBJ2-1; D not certain. The CDR3 totals 13 residues. V was trimmed by 2 bases and J by 3 bases, leaving 6 bases between them. The V gene's germline CDR1 is SGHRS and CDR2 YFSETQ. CDR3 sequence reads: CASSFNGYNEQFF. Here the CDR3 DNA reads TGCGCCAGCAGCTTCAACGGCTACAATGAGCAGTTCTTC.

V gene TRBV9 combines with J gene TRBJ1-2; 8 nucleotides line up with TRBD1. The trim removed 4 bases at V and 4 bases at J, leaving 6 bases unmatched. This CDR3 spans 14 amino acids. Germline values: CDR1 SGDLS, CDR2 YYNGEE. CDR3 sequence: CASSLTGGSYGYTF. In DNA, the CDR3 is TGTGCCAGCAGCCTAACAGGGGGTAGCTATGGCTACACCTTC.

The chain links TRBV10-3 to TRBJ2-1; TRBD2 is a possible D gene (6 bases). The CDR3 is 15 residues long. The V end was cut by 7 bases, the J end by 7 bases, with 20 bases between. Germline CDR1 is ENHRY and CDR2 is SYGVKD. CDR3 residues: CAITPGGGAGNEQFF. CDR3 DNA sequence: TGTGCCATCACGCCAGGCGGAGGCGCGGGGAATGAGCAGTTCTTC.

V gene TRBV29-1 combines with J gene TRBJ1-4; 8 bases are shared with TRBD1. The germline V gene has CDR1 SQVTM and CDR2 ANQGSEA. The ends lost 4 bases at V and 7 bases at J; junction bases unmatched: 5. CDR3 length: 13 residues. CDR3 amino acids: CSVGPGQGEKLFF. The CDR3 nucleotides read TGCAGCGTTGGACCCGGACAGGGTGAAAAACTGTTTTTT.

This clone was detected a few times. V usage is TRBV7-2 and J usage is TRBJ2-7, with D maybe TRBD2 (5 bases). With 5 bases removed from V and 7 bases from J, the gap between germline ends came to 15 bases. The CDR3 length is 13 residues. Per the germline V gene, CDR1 is SGHTA and CDR2 is FQGNSA. The CDR3: CASSPRAAEEQYF. The CDR3 DNA sequence: TGTGCCAGCAGCCCGCGGGCCGCGGAGGAGCAGTACTTC. The variable domain in full, completed from reference TRBV7-2 and TRBJ2-7, reads GAGVSQSPSNKVTEKGKDVELRCDPISGHTALYWYRQSLGQGLEFLIYFQGNSAPDKSGLPSDRFSAERTGGSVSTLTIQRTQQEDSAVYLCASSPRAAEEQYFGPGTRLTVT.

This chain uses TRBV29-1 with TRBJ2-5; D might be TRBD1 (6 bases). The CDR3 is 12 residues long. The V gene lost 7 bases and the J gene lost 5 bases, with 14 bases spanning the gap. Germline CDR1 is SQVTM and CDR2 is ANQGSEA. DNA for the CDR3: TGCAGCGCCGCTTGGGGGCTGGAGACCCAGTACTTC. Translating gives CSAAWGLETQYF.